The TCR beta chain described here comes from a study of cytomegalovirus exposure and HLA in healthy donors. Although they were nominally healthy when sampled, donors likely had unrecorded immune exposures. A word on this clone: What it binds is not known.

This PCR relied on a set of 60 Vbeta primers and 13 Jbeta primers. TCRdb's table, derived via immunoSEQ multiplex PCR, lists solely in-frame clones and lacks some. This sample carries approximately 130,000 clones, roughly 79% of them seen once, and the ten largest clones take roughly 3.1%. Germline values: CDR1 SGHDN, CDR2 FVKESK. The CDR3 consists of 14 residues. Trimming removed 1 base from V and 9 bases from J; junction bases left unmatched: 8. Study-wide results and limits: A later analysis by the authors found several of the most significant clusters apparently linked to common viral pathogens. An assumption of roughly uniform sequencing depth across donors underlay the presence/absence analyses.

The chain carries TRBV14 and TRBJ2-7; TRBD2 agrees at 8 bases. Sequencing used PBMCs. The receptor comes from a man aged 25 to 40 in good health and CMV-seronegative. CDR3 in DNA: TGTGCCAGCAGCCAAGGGGTTTTAGCGGGAACGCAGTACTTC. As protein: CASSQGVLAGTQYF.